This entry lists 16 T cell receptor beta chains sequenced from one sample in a study of shared clonotypes between healthy human individuals. Sequencing used immunoSEQ multiplex PCR; TCRdb keeps in-frame clones, though not all of them. The table records over 700,000 clones, 55% to 80% of them present only once. Sequenced sample: memory CD4+ T cells sorted from blood. Noted subset: CD45RA-negative fraction. These receptors originate from a woman aged 25 to 39 in good health.

This chain uses TRBV11-3 with TRBJ2-3; TRBD2 matches 10 bases. V gave up 5 bases and J gave up 3 bases; unmatched junction bases: 8. Germline lookup yields CDR1 SGHNT and CDR2 YENEEA. This CDR3 contains 16 residues. This CDR3 is CASSLQLAGATDTQYF. CDR3 DNA: TGTGCCAGCAGCCTCCAGCTAGCGGGGGCTACAGATACGCAGTATTTT.

J is TRBJ1-1 and V is TRBV5-1; maybe TRBD1 (5 bases). Germline CDR1 SGHRS, CDR2 YFSETQ. Trimming took 6 bases from V and 5 from J, leaving 17 bases between them. The CDR3 contains 14 residues. CDR3 protein: CASTKTGLRTEAFF. CDR3 coding DNA: TGCGCCAGCACCAAAACAGGTTTGAGGACTGAAGCTTTCTTT. The full variable domain, in which reference TRBV5-1 and TRBJ1-1 provide the parts outside the CDR3, is KAGVTQTPRYLIKTRGQQVTLSCSPISGHRSVSWYQQTPGQGLQFLFEYFSETQRNKGNFPGRFSGRQFSNSRSEMNVSTLELGDSALYLCASTKTGLRTEAFFGQGTRLTVV.

The rearrangement uses TRBV7-9 and TRBJ2-1, with 9 bases matching TRBD2. J was trimmed by 7 bases and V by 7 bases; bases with no gene match: 14. The CDR3 contains 16 residues. Germline V gene sequence: CDR1 SEHNR, CDR2 FQNEAQ (reference sequence). The CDR3 here is CASIIAGEWMRNEQFF. The CDR3 nucleotides read TGTGCCAGCATCATAGCGGGAGAATGGATGCGGAATGAGCAGTTCTTC.

This clone was counted a few times. The J gene is TRBJ1-1, the V gene TRBV29-1; 7 bases fit TRBD1. The CDR3 runs to 12 residues. In germline, CDR1 is SQVTM, CDR2 ANQGSEA. Trimming cost V 8 bases and J 3 bases; bases outside gene matches: 6. CDR3 sequence: CSTGEGDTEAFF. CDR3 coding DNA: TGCAGCACAGGGGAGGGGGACACTGAAGCTTTCTTT.

This clone was counted between two and nine times. The V gene is TRBV4-1, the J gene TRBJ1-4; maybe TRBD1 (6 bases). Germline V gene sequence: CDR1 MGHRA, CDR2 YSYEKL. The CDR3 is 19 amino acids. V was cut by 3 bases and J by 4 bases, with 24 bases left in between. CDR3 residues: CASSHEAQGVGWDNEKLFF. DNA of the CDR3: TGCGCCAGCAGCCACGAGGCACAGGGAGTAGGATGGGATAATGAAAAACTGTTTTTT.

In its sample, this clone was seen once. V is TRBV7-2 and J is TRBJ2-1, with D unclear. CDR3 length: 15 residues. V lost 5 bases and J lost 2, with 13 bases in between. In germline, CDR1 is SGHTA, CDR2 FQGNSA. In nucleotides, the CDR3 is TGTGCCAGCAGCCTCCTGGTGCTGACCTACAATGAGCAGTTCTTC. Residues: CASSLLVLTYNEQFF.

This sequence joins TRBV28 and TRBJ2-5, with unresolved D. Looked up from germline, CDR1 is MDHEN and CDR2 is SYDVKM. V lost 3 bases to trimming and J lost 3 bases, with 11 bases between them. The CDR3 is 14 residues long. The DNA of the CDR3 is TGTGCCAGCAGTTTCACCAGGTTCGAAGAGACCCAGTACTTC. Translating gives CASSFTRFEETQYF. The full variable domain, with the rest looked up from reference TRBV28 and TRBJ2-5, is DVKVTQSSRYLVKRTGEKVFLECVQDMDHENMFWYRQDPGLGLRLIYFSYDVKMKEKGDIPEGYSVSREKKERFSLILESASTNQTSMYLCASSFTRFEETQYFGPGTRLLVL.

This rearrangement joins TRBV7-7 to TRBJ2-5, with a possible D match to TRBD1 (6 bases). The CDR3 covers 15 residues. V was cut by 1 base and J by 4 bases, with 13 bases left in between. CDR1 SSHAT and CDR2 FNYEAQ come from the germline V gene (reference sequence). The CDR3 is CASSLEGVTGETQYF. In nucleotides, the CDR3 is TGTGCCAGCAGCTTAGAGGGGGTGACCGGAGAGACCCAGTACTTC.

This clone has at least ten counts. This CDR3 is CASRTERNTEAFF. The CDR3 coding sequence is TGCGCCAGCAGGACAGAAAGGAACACTGAAGCTTTCTTT. The chain joins TRBV5-1 to TRBJ1-1; possible D gene TRBD1, 5 bases. The V gene lost 5 bases and the J gene lost 1 base, with 9 bases spanning the gap. Germline V CDR1 and CDR2: SGHRS, YFSETQ. The CDR3 runs to 13 residues.

This clone turned up a few times. The V and J genes are TRBV19 and TRBJ1-3; D is undetermined. V lost 5 bases and J 4 bases, leaving 15 bases between the germline ends. The V gene's germline CDR1 is LNHDA and CDR2 SQIVND (reference sequence). CDR3 size: 15 residues. The CDR3 DNA follows: TGTGCCAGTAGTTTACCAGTCTCGATGGGAAACACCATATATTTT. Protein product: CASSLPVSMGNTIYF.

This clone has just a few counts. The V gene is TRBV7-9, the J gene TRBJ2-3, with 10 bases aligning to TRBD2. Trimming removed 3 bases from V and 4 bases from J; junction bases left unmatched: 4. Germline V gene lookup returns CDR1 SEHNR and CDR2 FQNEAQ (reference sequence). CDR3 length equals 15 residues. CDR3 in DNA: TGTGCCAGCAGCTTTACTAGCGGGATTCCAGATACGCAGTATTTT. Translation: CASSFTSGIPDTQYF.

The J gene is TRBJ1-2, the V gene TRBV2, with 9 bases that match TRBD1. After removal of 5 bases from V and 4 bases from J, the junction contained 5 bases not matched to a gene. The CDR3 runs to 14 residues. The germline CDR1 and CDR2 sequences are SNHLY and FYNNEI. The CDR3 nucleotides are TGTGCCAGCAGTCCCGGACAGGGGATCTATGGCTACACCTTC. Amino acids: CASSPGQGIYGYTF.

Details on this clone: This specimen includes other DNA sequences encoding the same CDR3. The rearrangement uses TRBV7-2 and TRBJ1-1; D gene uncertain. Germline V gives CDR1 SGHTA, CDR2 FQGNSA. The V end lost 0 bases, the J end lost 4 bases, and 9 bases lay between the germline ends. There are 14 residues in the CDR3. CDR3 protein: CASSLAGLGTEAFF. CDR3 sequence (DNA): TGTGCCAGCAGCTTAGCGGGTTTGGGCACTGAAGCTTTCTTT.

In this sample, this clone turned up a few times. The rearrangement links TRBV9 to TRBJ1-2; D is undetermined. This CDR3 region has 17 residues. Germline assignment: CDR1 SGDLS and CDR2 YYNGEE. Between the trimmed V and J ends, which lost 0 bases and 7 bases, there was a span of 22 bases. In nucleotides, the CDR3 is TGTGCCAGCAGCGTAGAAGGCGGAGGACGTACAGCTCTTGGCTACACCTTC. This translates into CASSVEGGGRTALGYTF. Full variable domain (rest looked up from reference TRBV9 and TRBJ1-2): DSGVTQTPKHLITATGQRVTLRCSPRSGDLSVYWYQQSLDQGLQFLIQYYNGEERAKGNILERFSAQQFPDLHSELNLSSLELGDSALYFCASSVEGGGRTALGYTFGSGTRLTVV.

The CDR3 sequence: CASSQDRGLYSGNTIYF. In DNA, the CDR3 is TGTGCCAGCAGCCAAGACCGTGGGCTCTACTCTGGAAACACCATATATTTT. The rearrangement uses TRBV4-2 and TRBJ1-3; D remains ambiguous. Germline V CDR1 and CDR2: LGHNA, YNFKEQ. This CDR3 region has 17 residues. Trimming removed 0 bases from V and 0 bases from J, with 12 bases in between.

The chain uses TRBV7-9 and TRBJ1-2; TRBD1 is a possible D gene (6 bases). CDR3 length: 12 residues. Germline V gene data show CDR1 as SEHNR and CDR2 as FQNEAQ (reference sequence). The germline V and J ends were trimmed by 5 bases and 4 bases, with 8 bases remaining between them. The CDR3 protein is CASSLDSYGYTF. In nucleotides, the CDR3 is TGTGCCAGCAGCCTGGACAGCTATGGCTACACCTTC. The whole variable domain, filled in from reference TRBV7-9 and TRBJ1-2, reads DTGVSQNPRHKITKRGQNVTFRCDPISEHNRLYWYRQTLGQGPEFLTYFQNEAQLEKSRLLSDRFSAERPKGSFSTLEIQRTEQGDSAMYLCASSLDSYGYTFGSGTRLTVV.